One sample yielded the 5 T cell receptor beta chains listed below, sequenced in a study of early T cells in non-severe SARS-CoV-2 infection. TCRdb fed the 5' RACE reads into MiXCR, producing one record per CDR3 protein. The sample carries 61,000 or so distinct CDR3 sequences, about 12% recorded once. The sequences come from whole blood, collected at baseline. The receptors were gathered from an adult who was a healthcare worker with PCR-confirmed SARS-CoV-2 infection or an uninfected control (not recorded which). The donor label of this sample is uncertain.

This clonotype was observed many times. The chain has TRBV25-1 and TRBJ2-5; TRBD1 matches at 9 bases. The germline CDR1 and CDR2 sequences are MGHDK and SYGVNS. This CDR3 is 13 amino acids long. V was clipped by 8 bases and J by 4 bases; unmatched bases: 5. The CDR3 loop is CASGGQGRETQYF. The CDR3 DNA sequence: TGTGCCAGCGGAGGACAGGGGAGAGAGACCCAGTACTTC.

In its sample, this clonotype was seen a few times. The chain employs TRBV4-1 and TRBJ1-6, with D hard to call. The CDR3 has 15 amino acids. CDR1 and CDR2 from the germline V gene are MGHRA and YSYEKL. Deletions cut 4 bases from V and 6 bases from J, with 13 bases between. The DNA for the CDR3 is TGCGCCAGCAGCCCCTCAGGACTGAGTAATTCACCCCTCCACTTT. Encoded protein: CASSPSGLSNSPLHF.

The chain carries TRBV12-3 or TRBV12-4 and TRBJ1-3; no clear D. The CDR3 runs 12 residues. Trimming cost V 5 bases and J 4 bases, with 6 bases left between them. The CDR3 DNA reads TGTGCCAGCAGTCCTGTGGGAAACACCATATATTTT. This codes for CASSPVGNTIYF.

A few counts support this clonotype. The chain uses TRBV7-9 and TRBJ1-6; D perhaps matches TRBD1 (5 bases). Germline CDR1 SEHNR, CDR2 FQNEAQ (reference sequence). This CDR3 contains 15 residues. Trimming left V 5 bases short and J 7 bases short, with 15 bases between. Here the CDR3 DNA reads TGTGCCAGCAGCCGGGGGACGGACCAGAATTCACCCCTCCACTTT. As protein: CASSRGTDQNSPLHF.

This clonotype has at least ten counts. The J gene is TRBJ2-3, the V gene TRBV5-5; unclear D gene. This CDR3 is 14 amino acids long. Germline-derived CDR1 and CDR2 are SGHKS and YYEKEE (reference sequence). V was clipped by 0 bases and J by 6 bases, with 11 bases between them. The CDR3 is CASSLVDQADTQYF. The CDR3 DNA reads as TGTGCCAGCAGCTTGGTTGATCAGGCGGATACGCAGTATTTT.